This T cell receptor (beta chain) came from a study of identical twins (dated by TCRdb to about 2016). Some background on the complete study: To test whether fetal clonotypes persist, this study deep-sequenced TCR alpha and beta repertoires from monozygotic twins, from unrelated adults of various ages, and from cord blood. To rule out contamination, the twin experiments were replicated at different times with different library preparation protocols. Here is what the overall study found, with its caveats: Out-of-frame TCR alpha sharing in monozygotic twins was systematically underestimated by recombination models, whereas sharing between unrelated individuals was in agreement with the recombination models. Compared with coincidental sharing between unrelated individuals, out-of-frame TCR alpha sequences shared between twins showed an excess of sequences with low generation probability. Zero-insertion analyses could be partly confounded by invariant T cells such as MAIT and iNKT, although diverse VJ usage argued against such confounding for most clonotypes. In beta out-of-frame sequences, excess twin sharing was weaker, because having fewer shared sequences lowered the signal-to-noise ratio. Abundant cord blood beta clonotypes carried fewer insertions; young adult naive repertoires showed a weaker similar trend, while memory repertoires showed none. Conclusions relied on cross-sectional statistical analysis, since the same donors could not be followed over many years.

Reading the germline V gene (reference sequence) gives CDR1 LNHDA and CDR2 SQIVND. Including the terminal cysteine and phenylalanine, the CDR3 comprises 12 residues. The CDR3 DNA has 36 bases and is translated from base 1. V is shortened by 3 bases, J by 6 bases, and the region joining them spans 6 bases. This clonotype was counted between two and nine times. Its antigen specificity is not known. No much larger clone is present one base from it, and per-base qualities are unavailable. Library preparation used 5' RACE. The instrument given in TCRdb is Illumina HiSeq 2000. Template switching added a universal primer binding site, and the final cDNA carried a unique molecular identifier that allowed TCR cDNA molecules to be counted accurately. First-strand cDNA for TCR alpha and beta chains was synthesized from specific primers in the conserved constant-segment region. To control for contamination, every cDNA library was double barcoded, receiving both a SMART-Mk sample barcode and Illumina barcodes. TruSeq adapter sequences and Illumina sample barcodes were added in two successive PCR steps. The Illumina HiSeq platform was used with custom primers to sequence TCR alpha and beta cDNA libraries. On the study's bioinformatics: MiGEC was used to process raw reads and extract unique molecular identifiers, and MiXCR was used to find CDR3 positions. For each individual, recombination models were inferred using an EM algorithm with the repgenHMM and IGoR tools. Shared clonotype analysis was performed with the tcR package in R, normalizing sharing by the product of cloneset sizes. To study raw recombination without the effects of thymic and clonal selection, out-of-frame nonproductive sequences were analyzed. Using fastp at Q25 and MiXCR, TCRdb reprocessed the public reads and kept productive beta chains. Each entry is one CDR3 protein sequence, shown with its most common DNA and genes. The V and J calls come from TCRdb's annotation, not from the publication. Across this sample there are approximately 620,000 distinct CDR3 sequences, with 8.6% seen only once. The top ten hold roughly 0.97% of the sample.

All donors were healthy Caucasians. The twin cohort consisted of three pairs of female monozygotic twins, all aged about 18 to 29 years. Peripheral blood mononuclear cells were the source from which RNA for the TCR libraries was isolated. The sample was also reused in another study, on yellow fever vaccine responses in identical twins. Looking at the second paper: The T cell response to vaccination in identical twins was reported by the authors to appear partly convergent and partly personalized. In the study, vaccine-responding T cell clones were precisely tracked in identical twins.

Input material: PBMCs. The chain is assembled from TRBV19 and TRBJ1-5; D gene: possibly TRBD1, on 5 matching bases. This receptor was obtained from a woman younger than 30 in good health. The CDR3 protein is CASSMRGQPQHF. The nucleotide sequence reads TGTGCCAGTAGTATGAGGGGTCAGCCCCAGCATTTT.